This TCR beta chain emerged from a study of CD8+ T cells in alopecia areata. Study-level background: Administration of oral tofacitinib to treated patients was at 5 to 10 mg twice daily.

In this sample, this clone turned up once. The antigen remains undetermined. This same CDR3 is encoded by further DNA sequences in the sample. Following RNA extraction, reverse transcription yielded cDNA that acted as the sequencing template. Here immunoSEQ multiplex PCR was the method, and the copy in TCRdb shows in-frame clones only, minus some. The top ten clones hold approximately 14% of a sample with about 180,000 clones, 59% of them seen once. PBMC-derived CD4+ and CD8+ T cells were sorted. General observations from the study: Affected scalp, especially in alopecia totalis/universalis, had a higher clonality than normal scalp did.

Trimming cost V 2 bases and J 6 bases, with 9 bases left between them. This CDR3 is 12 amino acids long. Germline V gene sequence: CDR1 GTSNPN, CDR2 SVGIG (reference sequence). V is TRBV30 and J is TRBJ2-3, with no clear D. The material sequenced was CD4+ T cells sorted from blood, taken at week 0. This sequence originates from a human donor with alopecia areata. This CDR3 reads CAWSPRADTQYF. CDR3 DNA sequence: TGTGCCTGGAGTCCCCGAGCGGATACGCAGTATTTT.